This TCR beta chain was captured by sequencing in a study of OX40 agonist ivuxolimab in advanced cancers. Repertoires were generated with immunoSEQ multiplex PCR, while TCRdb's copy carries only in-frame clones and drops some. Found here are under 30,000 clones, approximately 80% of them singletons; the top ten hold over 11%. This CDR3 comprises 17 residues. Germline V gene data show CDR1 as SGHDN and CDR2 as FVKESK. J gave up 0 bases and V 0 bases, and 5 bases lay outside the gene matches. This chain links TRBV14 with TRBJ2-1, with 7 positions matching TRBD1. This clonotype was sampled from an adult with an advanced solid tumor such as melanoma, head and neck, liver or kidney cancer. Sequencing was performed on CD4+ or CD8+ T cells sorted from blood, taken in a trial of the OX40 agonist ivuxolimab. CDR3 nucleotide sequence: TGTGCCAGCAGCCAAGAGGGACAGTCGAGCTCCTACAATGAGCAGTTCTTC. Translation gives CASSQEGQSSSYNEQFF.